The T cell receptor (beta chain) described here comes from a study of shared T cell receptors in the human thymus. The V segment lost 6 bases and the J segment 6 bases; nucleotides outside the gene matches: 12. Germline CDR1 ENHRY, CDR2 SYGVKD. The CDR3 has 15 amino acids. Sequencing was performed with immunoSEQ multiplex PCR; in TCRdb, only in-frame clones are kept and a portion is missing. The repertoire includes hundreds of thousands of clones, approximately 88% of them detected once, and 0.008% to 0.011% sits in the top ten. These same records also appear under a second study, on human thymus T cells. From that second work: The donor group consisted of healthy Finnish infants who were having corrective surgery for congenital heart defects. Resections from corrective heart surgery supplied the thymus tissue. Thymic and blood repertoires seemed to show skewed V and J gene use. Unrelated individuals had highly overlapping thymic repertoires, as reported in related research.

V usage is TRBV10-3 and J usage is TRBJ2-7; TRBD1 aligns across 9 bases. The clonotype was recovered from a boy under two years old with a congenital heart defect. The source material was thymocytes. This CDR3 reads CAISPRDRVMGEQYF. For the CDR3, the DNA is TGTGCCATCAGCCCCCGGGACAGGGTCATGGGCGAGCAGTACTTC.